Included here is one T cell receptor (beta chain) sequence, with context. Its antigen is undetermined. With a J-beta primer mix and a sample-barcoded 5' primer, a second PCR ran about 6 to 11 cycles. Using its own MiXCR run on the 5' RACE reads, TCRdb lists one record per CDR3 protein. The repertoire consists of 780,000 or so distinct CDR3 sequences, with roughly 50% occurring once and the leading ten covering approximately 40%. The sample belongs to a study of blood T cells in healthy people across ages. Regarding the study as a whole: Age showed a roughly linear inverse relationship with TCR beta diversity per million T cells.

Extraction of total RNA produced a minimum of 5.5 micrograms from each sample. The TCR sequence derives from a man older than 75 in good health. Sequencing input: blood.

The CDR3 region is CASSRGVRTDTQYF. CDR3 DNA sequence: TGTGCCAGCAGCCGGGGGGTCCGCACAGATACGCAGTATTTT. The rearrangement links TRBV5-5 to TRBJ2-3; 7 bases fit TRBD2. With V trimmed by 4 bases and J by 1 base, 3 bases remained unmatched. The CDR3 is 14 residues long. Germline CDR1 and CDR2: SGHKS and YYEKEE (reference sequence).